These T cell receptor beta chains were read from a single sample in a study of blood T cell repertoires in COVID-19. Measured with immunoSEQ multiplex PCR; TCRdb has only the in-frame clones, and not every one. The table includes under 65,000 clones, approximately 80% detected once. The source material was PBMCs or T cells enriched from blood (not recorded which). These receptors originate from a woman aged 45-59 years with acute COVID-19. Each CDR3 is given with its conserved first and last residue. A D gene is named only where the DNA matches it firmly. Part of the rows lack a size; the others show once, few, many or a class for expanded clones.

j_call,clone_size,cdr3_length,v_call,d_call,cdr3_nt,cdr3_aa
TRBJ1-5,-,12,TRBV7-9,-,TGTGCCAGCACCTCGGGGGACCGGCCCCAGCATTTT,CASTSGDRPQHF
TRBJ2-1,-,15,TRBV29-1,TRBD2,TGCAGCGTTAGGGTTAGCGGGGGCCCTTCGGGTGAGCAGTTCTTC,CSVRVSGGPSGEQFF
TRBJ2-5,-,15,TRBV20-1,TRBD2,TGCAGTGCTAGTTGGGTAGCGGGAACGAAAGAGACCCAGTACTTC,CSASWVAGTKETQYF
TRBJ2-1,-,17,TRBV27,-,TGTGCCAGCAGCCCAACGGAGGCTAGCCTTTCCTACAATGAGCAGTTCTTC,CASSPTEASLSYNEQFF
TRBJ1-2,-,12,TRBV9,-,TGTGCCAGCAGCGCCGGAAGTAGCGGCTACACCTTC,CASSAGSSGYTF
TRBJ2-2,-,15,TRBV9,TRBD2,TGTGCCAGCAGCGTAGCGGGGGGGCCCACCGGGGAGCTGTTTTTT,CASSVAGGPTGELFF
TRBJ1-1,-,13,TRBV5-6,-,TGTGCCAGCAGCTTTTTCCGGGACACTGAAGCTTTCTTT,CASSFFRDTEAFF
TRBJ2-2,-,13,TRBV12-3/TRBV12-4,-,TGTGCCAGCCGGAGACAGACCACCGGGGAGCTGTTTTTT,CASRRQTTGELFF
TRBJ2-1,few,15,TRBV6-1,TRBD2,TGTGCCAGCACCAAAGGGCGGGGGGCTTATAATGAGCAGTTCTTC,CASTKGRGAYNEQFF
TRBJ1-5,few,15,TRBV19,-,TGTGCCAGTAGTATAGGGGCGGGGGGAAATCAGCCCCAGCATTTT,CASSIGAGGNQPQHF
TRBJ1-1,-,13,TRBV7-2,-,TGTGCCAGCAGTCAATCCAGGGTGTCGAAAGCTTTCTTT,CASSQSRVSKAFF
TRBJ2-5,-,13,TRBV11-2,TRBD2,TGTGCCAGTCGGCTAGCGGGGGCGGAGACCCAGTACTTC,CASRLAGAETQYF
TRBJ2-5,-,18,TRBV5-1,TRBD1,TGCGCCAGCAGCTTGGCTAACGAGCCGGGACAGGGGTGGGAGACCCAGTACTTC,CASSLANEPGQGWETQYF
TRBJ1-5,-,15,TRBV3-1/TRBV3-2,TRBD1,TGTGCCAGCAGCCAGGGGGACAGTTATCAAGGGCCCCAGCATTTT,CASSQGDSYQGPQHF
TRBJ2-3,-,16,TRBV9,-,TGTGCCAGCAGCGTAGGACTCAGACTGAGCACAGATACGCAGTATTTT,CASSVGLRLSTDTQYF
TRBJ1-5,-,16,TRBV4-1,TRBD1,TGCGCCAGCAGCCGAGGGACAGGGAACACCAATCAGCCCCAGCATTTT,CASSRGTGNTNQPQHF
TRBJ1-2,-,14,TRBV4-1,TRBD1,TGCGCCAGCAGCCTACTACAGGGGGGGGAAGGCTACACCTTC,CASSLLQGGEGYTF
TRBJ1-5,-,17,TRBV19,TRBD1,TGTGCCAGTAGTAAGAGGACGACAGGGGTTGGCAATCAGCCCCAGCATTTT,CASSKRTTGVGNQPQHF
TRBJ2-7,few,15,TRBV2,TRBD1,TGTGCCAGCAGTGTACATTCGGACAGGCCCTACGAGCAGTACTTC,CASSVHSDRPYEQYF
TRBJ1-2,once,14,TRBV6-6,TRBD1,TGTGCCAGCAGTTCGACAGGGGATTCCTATGGCTACACCTTC,CASSSTGDSYGYTF
TRBJ1-4,-,13,TRBV28,-,TGTGCCAGCAGTTTGGGCAGGCTAGAAAAACTGTTTTTT,CASSLGRLEKLFF
TRBJ1-2,-,15,TRBV19,TRBD1,TGTGCCAGTAGCAGACAGGGGGCTGTTTTCTATGGCTACACCTTC,CASSRQGAVFYGYTF
TRBJ1-2,few,13,TRBV28,-,TGTGCCAGCAGTTTATTGGGCAGGGGAGGCTACACCTTC,CASSLLGRGGYTF
TRBJ2-1,-,11,TRBV11-3,TRBD2,TGTGCCAGCAGCTCGCGGGGGGTGGGATTCTTC,CASSSRGVGFF
TRBJ1-2,once,13,TRBV28,TRBD1,TGTGCCAGCAGATTTCCCGGGACAGGTATCTACACCTTC,CASRFPGTGIYTF
TRBJ2-1,-,14,TRBV11-3,-,TGTGCCAGCAGCTTAATGCAGGGTAGGAATGAGCAGTTCTTC,CASSLMQGRNEQFF
TRBJ1-2,once,14,TRBV18,-,TGTGCCAGCTCACCACCGTCAGGTTCTTATGGCTACACCTTC,CASSPPSGSYGYTF
TRBJ1-6,-,14,TRBV3-1/TRBV3-2,-,TGTGCCAGCAGCCAAGATTTTGAGCATTCACCCCTCCACTTT,CASSQDFEHSPLHF
TRBJ1-2,-,13,TRBV28,-,TGTGCCAGTCGACAGCCTAGGGGATATGGCTACACCTTC,CASRQPRGYGYTF